The entry that follows covers one T cell receptor (beta chain) sequence. The antigen is unknown. The CDR3 contains 13 residues. Germline loops: CDR1 SNHLY, CDR2 FYNNEI. V dropped 7 bases and J dropped 0 bases, with 9 bases sitting between them. Up to 500,000 reads were sequenced per sample. TCRdb's table, derived via immunoSEQ multiplex PCR, lists solely in-frame clones and lacks some. The sample shows about 37,000 clones, roughly 82% of them seen only once. The sample belongs to a study of pediatric ulcerative colitis. Findings and caveats of the study: In rectum, acute severe colitis had expanded clones and less diversity. Ulcerative colitis patients shared more blood-rectal clones than controls.

Rectal tissue came from one to two pinch biopsies taken at colonoscopy. The clonotype originates from a boy aged 5-17 years with severe ulcerative colitis. The sample taken for sequencing was gut tissue. The chain is built from TRBV2 and TRBJ1-1; D not resolved. The CDR3 spells CASTTALNTEAFF. CDR3 in DNA: TGTGCCAGCACCACAGCTTTGAACACTGAAGCTTTCTTT.